This T cell receptor beta chain was sequenced for a study of response to subunit inactivated influenza vaccine. General study findings and limits: New T cells are recruited in small numbers by each seasonal influenza vaccination, according to the authors' suggestion.

This clonotype has ten or more counts. Its antigen is undetermined. In TCRdb, the RT-PCR reads were re-called with MiXCR into one record per CDR3 protein. The data show over 450,000 distinct CDR3 sequences, with approximately 12% seen just once and roughly 14% held by the top ten. This CDR3 comprises 12 residues. V lost 3 bases and J 5 bases, leaving 7 bases between the germline ends. The chain combines TRBV12-3 or TRBV12-4 with TRBJ1-2, with D unclear. This receptor was identified in a man over 45 who received an inactivated influenza vaccine. The starting material was PBMCs from blood, obtained roughly 48 days after vaccination. CDR3 in DNA: TGTGCCAGCAGTTTTAACTGGTATGGCTACACCTTC. Protein product: CASSFNWYGYTF.